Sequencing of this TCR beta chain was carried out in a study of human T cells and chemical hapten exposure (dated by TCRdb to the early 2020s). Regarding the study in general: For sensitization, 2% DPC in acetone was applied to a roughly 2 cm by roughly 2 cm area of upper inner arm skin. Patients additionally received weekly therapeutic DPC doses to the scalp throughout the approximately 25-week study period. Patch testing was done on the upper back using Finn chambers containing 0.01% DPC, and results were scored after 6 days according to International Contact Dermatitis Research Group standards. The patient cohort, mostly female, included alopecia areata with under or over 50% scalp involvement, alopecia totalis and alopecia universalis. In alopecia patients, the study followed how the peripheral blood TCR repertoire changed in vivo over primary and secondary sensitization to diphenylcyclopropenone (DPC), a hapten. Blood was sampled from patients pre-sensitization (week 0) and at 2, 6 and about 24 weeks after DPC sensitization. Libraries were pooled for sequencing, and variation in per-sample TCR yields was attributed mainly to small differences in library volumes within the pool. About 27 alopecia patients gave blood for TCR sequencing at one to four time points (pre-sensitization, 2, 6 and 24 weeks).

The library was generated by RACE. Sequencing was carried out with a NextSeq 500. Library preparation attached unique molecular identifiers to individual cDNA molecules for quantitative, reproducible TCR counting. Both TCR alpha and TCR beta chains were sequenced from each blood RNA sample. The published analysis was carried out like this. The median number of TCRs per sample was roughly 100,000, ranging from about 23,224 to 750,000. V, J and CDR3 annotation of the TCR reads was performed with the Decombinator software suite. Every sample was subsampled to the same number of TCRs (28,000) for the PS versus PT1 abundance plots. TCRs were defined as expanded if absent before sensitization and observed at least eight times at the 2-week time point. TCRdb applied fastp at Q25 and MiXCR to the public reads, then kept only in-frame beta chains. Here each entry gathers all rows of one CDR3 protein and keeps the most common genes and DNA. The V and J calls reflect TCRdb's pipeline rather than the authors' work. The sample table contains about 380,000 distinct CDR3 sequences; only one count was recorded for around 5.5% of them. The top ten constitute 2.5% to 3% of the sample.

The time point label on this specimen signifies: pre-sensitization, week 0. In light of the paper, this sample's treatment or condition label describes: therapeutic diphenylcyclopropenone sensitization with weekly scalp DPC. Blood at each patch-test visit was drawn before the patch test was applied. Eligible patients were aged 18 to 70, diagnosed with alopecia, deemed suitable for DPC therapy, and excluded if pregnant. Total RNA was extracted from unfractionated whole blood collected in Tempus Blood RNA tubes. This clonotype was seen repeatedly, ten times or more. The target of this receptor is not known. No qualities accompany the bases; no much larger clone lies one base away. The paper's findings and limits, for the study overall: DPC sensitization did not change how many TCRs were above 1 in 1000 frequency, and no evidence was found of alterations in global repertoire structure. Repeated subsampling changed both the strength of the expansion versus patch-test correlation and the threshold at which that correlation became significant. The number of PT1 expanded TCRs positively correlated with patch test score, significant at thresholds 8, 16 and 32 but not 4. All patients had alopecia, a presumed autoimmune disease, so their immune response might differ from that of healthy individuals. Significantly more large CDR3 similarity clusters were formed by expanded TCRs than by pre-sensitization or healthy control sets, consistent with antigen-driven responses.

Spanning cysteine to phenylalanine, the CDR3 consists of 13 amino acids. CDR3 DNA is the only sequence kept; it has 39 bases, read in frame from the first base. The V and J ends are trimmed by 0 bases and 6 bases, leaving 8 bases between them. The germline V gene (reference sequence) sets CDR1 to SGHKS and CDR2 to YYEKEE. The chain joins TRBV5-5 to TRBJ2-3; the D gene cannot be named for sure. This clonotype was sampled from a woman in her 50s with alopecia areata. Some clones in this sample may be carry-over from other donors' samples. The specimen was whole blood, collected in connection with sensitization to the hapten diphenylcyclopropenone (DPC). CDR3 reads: CASSLEMRDTQYF. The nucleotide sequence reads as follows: TGTGCCAGCAGCTTGGAGATGCGGGATACGCAGTATTTT. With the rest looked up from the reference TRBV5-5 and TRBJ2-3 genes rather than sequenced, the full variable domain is DAGVTQSPTHLIKTRGQQVTLRCSPISGHKSVSWYQQVLGQGPQFIFQYYEKEERGRGNFPDRFSARQFPNYSSELNVNALLLGDSALYLCASSLEMRDTQYFGPGTRLTVL.